This entry is about one TCR beta chain. Its specificity is unknown. The data belong to a study of T cell repertoires in cytomegalovirus infection. Study-level information: An indication of both CMV infection and matching HLA type came from public TCR beta signatures. Whole-study findings and limits: Cumulative public TCR beta family frequency identified carriers of CMV plus the relevant HLA. Predominance within the ex vivo response was attributable to HLA-C-restricted CMV-specific TCR beta clonotypes.

Each CDR3 protein is one row after TCRdb ran MiXCR on the reads. The sample carries about 400,000 distinct CDR3 sequences, 15% to 20% recorded once. The germline V gene has CDR1 MNHEY and CDR2 SVGEGT. The CDR3 runs 13 residues. V was shortened by 0 bases and J by 8 bases, with 8 bases between the two germline ends. The clonotype originates from a human donor in good health (CMV status not recorded). Some clones in this sample may be carry-over from other donors' samples. Material: PBMCs. The rearrangement joins TRBV6-2 or TRBV6-3 to TRBJ2-1; tentatively, D is TRBD2 (5 bases). CDR3 in amino acids: CASSYSVSDEQFF. The CDR3 DNA follows: TGTGCCAGCAGTTACTCCGTTAGCGATGAGCAGTTCTTC.